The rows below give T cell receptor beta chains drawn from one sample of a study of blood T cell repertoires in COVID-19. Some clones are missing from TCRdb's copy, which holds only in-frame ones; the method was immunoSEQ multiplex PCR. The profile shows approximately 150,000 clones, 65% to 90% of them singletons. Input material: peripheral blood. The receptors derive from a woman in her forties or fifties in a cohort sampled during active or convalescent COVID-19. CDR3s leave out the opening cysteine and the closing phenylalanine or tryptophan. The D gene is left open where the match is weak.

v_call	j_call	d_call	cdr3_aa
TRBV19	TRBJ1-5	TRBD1	ASSPGTGPQPQH
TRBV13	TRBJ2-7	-	ASSLAAPPGEQY
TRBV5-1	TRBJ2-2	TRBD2	ASSLGLAVITGELF
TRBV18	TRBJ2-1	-	ASSPSILAGNEQF
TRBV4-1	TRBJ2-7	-	ASSQAGTSTYEQY
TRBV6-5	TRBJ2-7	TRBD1	ASRNGQGATYEQY
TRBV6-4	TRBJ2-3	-	ASSADSFSTDTQY
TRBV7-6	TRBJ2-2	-	ASSLDGEGELF
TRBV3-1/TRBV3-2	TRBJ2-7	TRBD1	ASSRSTGTGGEQY
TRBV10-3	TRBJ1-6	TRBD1	AISELTGGYSPLH
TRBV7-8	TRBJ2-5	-	ASSKQDGSQETQY
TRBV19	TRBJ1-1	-	ASSIWAGNTEAF
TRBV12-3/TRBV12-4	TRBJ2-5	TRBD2	ASSQGLQETQY
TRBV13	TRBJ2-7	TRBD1	ASSPNGGQGYYEQY
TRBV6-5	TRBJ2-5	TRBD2	ASSSTSGGAGRTQY
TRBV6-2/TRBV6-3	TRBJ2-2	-	ASSYSSGEVTGELF
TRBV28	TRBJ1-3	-	ASNEYRVYSGNTIY
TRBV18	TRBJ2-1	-	ASSPTQGYNEQF
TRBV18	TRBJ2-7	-	ASSPATDPSYEQY
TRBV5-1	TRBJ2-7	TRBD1	ASSWTGGHYEQY
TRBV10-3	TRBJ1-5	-	AISEVSGMNQPQH
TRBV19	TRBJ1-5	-	ASVQGWAQPQH
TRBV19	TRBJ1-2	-	ASSLRGGLLSGYT
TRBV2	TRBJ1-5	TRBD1	ASKTGRNQPQH
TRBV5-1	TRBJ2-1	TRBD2	ASTLGLAGVSRNEQF
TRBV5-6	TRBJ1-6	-	ASSRVRTEGSPLH
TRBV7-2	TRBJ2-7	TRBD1	ASSLGPPGTGGVYEQY
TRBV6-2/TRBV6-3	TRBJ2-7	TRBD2	ASSYSKPGLAGPPYEQY
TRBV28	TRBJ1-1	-	ASSQPGHLEAF
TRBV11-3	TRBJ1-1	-	ASQTSEDTEAF
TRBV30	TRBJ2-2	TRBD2	AWSVTSGGTGELF
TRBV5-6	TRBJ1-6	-	ASRGQTRNYNSPLH
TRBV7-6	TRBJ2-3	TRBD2	ASSLSAGGQWDTQY
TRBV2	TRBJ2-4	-	ASSGEDKNIQY
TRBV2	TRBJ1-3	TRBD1	ASSTRRQGFVGNTIY
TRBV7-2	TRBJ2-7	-	ASSFGRDYEQY
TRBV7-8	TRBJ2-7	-	ASSLAYSYEQY
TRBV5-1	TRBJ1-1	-	ASSLLTENTEAF
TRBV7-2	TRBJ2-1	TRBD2	AGQTGGPYNEQF
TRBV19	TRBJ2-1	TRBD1	ASRERTGRYNEQF
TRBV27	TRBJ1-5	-	ASSHPGSNQPQH
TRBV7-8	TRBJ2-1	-	ASSLAGALTKYNEQF
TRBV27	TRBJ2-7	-	ASSAGDSYEQY
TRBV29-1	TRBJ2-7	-	SVALGPEQY
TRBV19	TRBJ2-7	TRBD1	ASGNRGNYEQY
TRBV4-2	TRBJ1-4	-	ASSQEEGQGEKLF
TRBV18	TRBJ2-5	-	ASSPGTSSDQETQY
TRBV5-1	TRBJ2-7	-	ASSSQGLEQY
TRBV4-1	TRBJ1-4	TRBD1	ASSLQGFNEKLF
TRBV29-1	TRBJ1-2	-	SVEAQGGYGYT
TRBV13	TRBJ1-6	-	ASSLDRALNSPLH
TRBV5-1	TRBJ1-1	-	ASSFGGAPQMNTEAF